This T cell receptor (beta chain) appears in the sequencing data of a study of T cell responses to AZD1222 COVID-19 vaccine (dated by TCRdb to about 2021). In terms of the full investigation: Because spike-specific TCR depth and breadth did not differ between the two schedules, AZD1222 recipients who got a second dose at roughly 4 weeks were pooled with those who got a second dose at roughly 12 weeks. A total of about 230 trial participants underwent TCR sequencing, of whom 207 received two doses of AZD1222 and 26 received two doses of the MenACWY control vaccine. Trial participants were enrolled by age into subgroups of 18-55, 56-69 and 70-plus years, and about 150, 27 and 61 TCR-sequenced participants, respectively, were included in these subgroups.

The study at large found these results: Most participants were white British and females outnumbered males, and the authors suggested that clonal diversity may have been underestimated. After two AZD1222 doses, spike-specific TCR breadth and depth were significantly higher than at day 0 and than in MenACWY recipients. Because no day 14 peak-response samples were available, repertoires were characterized only after the peak T cell response. The whole spike protein was spanned by vaccine-associated CD4 TCRs, and dominant responses were seen in regions 160-218 and 743-854. Nearly half of unique spike-specific TCRs reportedly recognized epitopes outside regions mutated in the B.1.351 and B.1.1.7 variants. The 56-69-year group was small, and its depth increase did not reach significance, likely because of low power. Conclusions about previously exposed vaccinees are limited, since just 6 or 7 AZD1222 recipients were seropositive for SARS-CoV-2 at baseline.

The intended sense of this specimen's time point label: baseline before first vaccination. Vaccinee samples were obtained from the UK trials COV001 and COV002, which included a single-blind randomized controlled phase 2/3 trial of AZD1222 (ChAdOx1 nCoV-19) in healthy adults. For TCRbeta chain sequencing, PBMC samples were collected from trial participants at day 0 and at day 28 after the second dose. The CDR3 regions of human TCRbeta chains were analyzed by immunosequencing. The authors' pipeline ran thus. Repertoire TCRs were checked for matches against a reference library of SARS-CoV-2-specific TCRs that had been generated using the MIRA antigen-specificity platform. Breadth was defined as the fraction of unique TCRs that were SARS-CoV-2-associated. Depth was defined as the fraction of total T cells that were SARS-CoV-2-associated. Using the MIRA data, each spike-specific TCR was assigned both to the spike region to which the TCR was reactive and to a CD4 or CD8 class. Log10-transformed breadth and depth values were compared by one-way ANOVA with Sidak's multiple comparisons tests. In TCRdb, the immuneACCESS table is reduced to in-frame sequences with V and J assigned. These tables do not hold every clone; where another copy was compared, an unresolved V gene accounts for under half, and the others remain unexplained. The D gene and trimming were derived from the DNA, and the V and J assignments and clone size from that table. Present in this sample are about 140,000 clones, roughly 90% of which were seen just once. Of the sample, about 4.8% is held by the ten largest clones.

Inclusive of the bounding cysteine and phenylalanine, the CDR3 is 15 residues long. Only the CDR3 region is kept as DNA, spanning 45 bases read in frame from base 1. Here V drops 3 bases and J drops 3 bases, and the junction holds 4 bases not matched to any gene. For CDR1 and CDR2, the germline V gene lists SGHTA and FQGNSA. Concerning this clone itself: Its antigen is currently not known. Qualities for individual bases were not recorded, and no much larger clone is one base off.

The specimen was peripheral blood, collected on day 0 of AZD1222 vaccination. The clonotype comes from an adult in good health. Here the chain combines TRBV7-2 and TRBJ2-7; TRBD1 fits 11 bases in the junction. The CDR3 loop reads CASSLTGTGGYEQYF. The nucleotides are TGTGCCAGCAGCTTGACCGGGACAGGGGGCTACGAGCAGTACTTC.